This TCR beta chain derives from a study of blood T cell repertoires in COVID-19. Study details: Specimens from acute and convalescent COVID-19 originated in the United States, Italy and Spain. PBMCs, B-cell-depleted T cells, or T cells were the source of the cDNA or gDNA that made up the material.

In the authors' workflow: Amplification from reference gene primers served as the basis for estimated nucleated cell counts. Only in-frame clones appear in the TCRdb table, and some are missing; sequencing was by immunoSEQ multiplex PCR. V and J calls and clone size are given by that table; D and trimming were obtained from the DNA. The sample has 30,000 to 40,000 clones; around 88% are singletons. Sequencing used peripheral blood. This sequence originates from a human donor in a cohort sampled during active COVID-19.

CDR3 loop: CASSLGGQGIYQPQHF. CDR3 coding DNA: TGTGCCAGCAGTTTGGGTGGGCAGGGAATTTATCAGCCCCAGCATTTT. The rearrangement links TRBV27 to TRBJ1-5; D is possibly TRBD1 (5 bases). This CDR3 has 16 amino acids. Germline lookup yields CDR1 MNHEY and CDR2 SMNVEV (reference sequence). V was cut by 3 bases and J by 5 bases, with 17 bases left in between.